A single sample gave rise to the 22 T cell receptor beta chains below, sequenced in a study of T cell responses to AZD1222 COVID-19 vaccine. Sequencing was performed with immunoSEQ multiplex PCR; in TCRdb, only in-frame clones are kept and a portion is missing. The sample lists roughly 93,000 clones; around 85% were seen once. The sequenced sample was peripheral blood, obtained on day 0 of AZD1222 vaccination. These TCRs come from an adult in good health.

The chain employs TRBV12-3 or TRBV12-4 and TRBJ1-3; no clear D gene. The CDR3 consists of 13 residues. The V and J ends lost 4 bases and 0 bases respectively, with 4 bases between them. The CDR3 DNA reads as TGTGCCAGCAGTTCAAGCTCTGGAAACACCATATATTTT. The encoded protein is CASSSSSGNTIYF.

V usage is TRBV11-2 and J usage is TRBJ2-7, with 11 nucleotides matching TRBD2. Germline-derived CDR1 and CDR2 are SGHAT and FQNNGV. The CDR3 loop spans 16 amino acids. Losses at the gene ends were 5 bases for V and 5 bases for J; bases not matched to a gene: 11. The DNA of the CDR3 is TGTGCCAGCAGCCCCACCCCACTAGCGGGAGTGGACGAGCAGTACTTC. Translating gives CASSPTPLAGVDEQYF.

The gene calls are TRBV29-1 and TRBJ1-6; TRBD1 is a possible D gene (6 bases). Trimming left V 1 base short and J 9 bases short, with 16 bases between. Germline V gives CDR1 SQVTM, CDR2 ANQGSEA. The CDR3 has 15 amino acids. The CDR3 coding sequence is TGCAGCGTTGAAGGTGGGGACACAACCGGTTCACCCCTCCACTTT. Its translation is CSVEGGDTTGSPLHF.

This rearrangement joins TRBV19 to TRBJ1-1, with D maybe TRBD1 (5 bases). Per germline, CDR1 LNHDA and CDR2 SQIVND (reference sequence). The V end was cut by 7 bases, the J end by 6 bases, with 12 bases between. The CDR3 totals 12 residues. This chain's CDR3 is CASNPDSPEAFF. The CDR3 DNA follows: TGTGCCAGTAATCCCGACAGTCCTGAAGCTTTCTTT.

This sequence joins TRBV10-2 and TRBJ1-1; D may be TRBD1 (6 bases). Germline CDR1 is WSHSY and CDR2 is SAAADI. The CDR3 loop spans 14 amino acids. Trimming removed 6 bases from V and 3 bases from J, with 14 bases in between. The CDR3 nucleotides are TGCGCCAGCAGGATCGGACAGACACACACTGAAGCTTTCTTT. Translated: CASRIGQTHTEAFF.

The V and J genes are TRBV4-2 and TRBJ2-7, with D unclear. This CDR3 has 13 amino acids. Trimming stripped 4 bases from V and 0 bases from J, with 7 bases between. The germline V gene has CDR1 LGHNA and CDR2 YNFKEQ. The CDR3: CASSPDGSYEQYF. CDR3 DNA sequence: TGTGCCAGCAGCCCGGACGGCTCCTACGAGCAGTACTTC.

The chain has TRBV14 and TRBJ2-2, with 8 bases that match TRBD1. The germline V gene has CDR1 SGHDN and CDR2 FVKESK. The V segment lost 3 bases and the J segment 6 bases; nucleotides outside the gene matches: 18. The CDR3 spans 19 residues. CDR3 bases: TGTGCCAGCAGCCACCTAACCCTTGGACAGGGCGGAGTCCCCGGGGAGCTGTTTTTT. Amino acid sequence: CASSHLTLGQGGVPGELFF.

V is TRBV5-6 and J is TRBJ2-1, with 7 bases identical to TRBD2. Germline lookup yields CDR1 SGHDT and CDR2 YYEEEE. The V and J ends lost 1 base and 2 bases, in that order; junction bases with no gene match: 3. The length of the CDR3 is 15 residues. The CDR3 coding sequence is TGTGCCAGCAGCTTGCGGGCGGGAGCCTACAATGAGCAGTTCTTC. This gives the protein CASSLRAGAYNEQFF.

This rearrangement joins TRBV7-9 to TRBJ2-7, with 9 bases identical to TRBD1. Germline CDR1 reads SEHNR; CDR2 reads FQNEAQ (reference sequence). V shed 8 bases, J shed 6 bases, and the junction held 5 bases outside the gene matches. The length of the CDR3 is 12 residues. The CDR3 sequence: CASAGQGLEQYF. In DNA form, the CDR3 reads TGTGCCAGCGCGGGACAGGGCCTCGAGCAGTACTTC.

The genes are TRBV29-1 and TRBJ2-7, with 11 bases matching TRBD1. V gave up 0 bases and J gave up 5 bases; unmatched junction bases: 12. CDR3 size: 17 residues. CDR1 SQVTM and CDR2 ANQGSEA come from the germline V gene. CDR3 bases: TGCAGCGTTGAAGATGAGGGACAGGGGGGGTCCGGAAACGAGCAGTACTTC. Protein: CSVEDEGQGGSGNEQYF.

The rearrangement joins TRBV27 to TRBJ2-3, with D unclear. Trimming shortened V by 6 bases and J by 3 bases, and 10 bases separated the two germline ends. The germline V gene has CDR1 MNHEY and CDR2 SMNVEV (reference sequence). The CDR3 loop spans 13 amino acids. The CDR3: CASRRTGTDTQYF. CDR3 nucleotide sequence: TGTGCCAGCAGACGTACTGGTACAGATACGCAGTATTTT.

The chain links TRBV7-9 to TRBJ2-1; 10 bases are shared with TRBD2. V gave up 5 bases and J gave up 0 bases; unmatched junction bases: 10. The length of the CDR3 is 18 residues. Germline loops: CDR1 SEHNR, CDR2 FQNEAQ (reference sequence). The CDR3 nucleotides read TGTGCCAGCAGCCGCGCCGGGAGCGGGAGGGTCTCCTACAATGAGCAGTTCTTC. Protein: CASSRAGSGRVSYNEQFF.

The gene calls are TRBV12-3 or TRBV12-4 and TRBJ1-2; D unclear. The CDR3 is made up of 11 amino acids. With 1 base removed from V and 7 bases from J, the gap between germline ends came to 4 bases. The DNA for the CDR3 is TGTGCCAGCAGTTTAGAGCGTGGCTACACCTTC. Protein: CASSLERGYTF.

This clone was seen repeatedly, ten times or more. The chain's CDR3 is CASSPWGEETQYF. Here the CDR3 DNA reads TGTGCCAGCTCACCTTGGGGGGAAGAGACCCAGTACTTC. V is TRBV18 and J is TRBJ2-5; possibly TRBD2 for D (6 bases). Germline V CDR1 and CDR2: KGHSH, LQKENI. There are 13 residues in the CDR3. V was pared by 3 bases and J by 3 bases, with 8 bases between.

V and J are TRBV4-2 and TRBJ2-3, with TRBD2 as a possible D gene (5 bases). Trimming took off 0 bases at V and 10 bases at J, with 17 bases between the two ends. Looked up from germline, CDR1 is LGHNA and CDR2 is YNFKEQ. The CDR3 is made up of 15 amino acids. The DNA for the CDR3 is TGTGCCAGCAGCCAAGATTATCCCGCCGGCGGGTCGCAGTATTTT. Translation gives CASSQDYPAGGSQYF.

This clone appeared a few times. This chain connects TRBV5-1 to TRBJ1-6; TRBD1 is a possible D gene (5 bases). Germline CDR1 SGHRS, CDR2 YFSETQ. Trimming pared 0 bases from V and 9 bases from J, leaving 13 bases between. This CDR3 is built from 15 residues. This CDR3 reads CASSLGSPGGSPLHF. CDR3 sequence (DNA): TGCGCCAGCAGCTTGGGGTCTCCGGGGGGTTCACCCCTCCACTTT.

The gene calls are TRBV5-1 and TRBJ1-1; D might be TRBD1 (5 bases). The germline V and J ends were trimmed by 0 bases and 0 bases, with 12 bases remaining between them. The germline gives CDR1 SGHRS, CDR2 YFSETQ. The CDR3 totals 16 residues. The CDR3 loop is CASSLAGPGLNTEAFF. The CDR3 nucleotides are TGCGCCAGCAGCTTGGCAGGGCCGGGTTTGAACACTGAAGCTTTCTTT. Based on the CDR3 plus reference TRBV5-1 and TRBJ1-1, the full variable domain is KAGVTQTPRYLIKTRGQQVTLSCSPISGHRSVSWYQQTPGQGLQFLFEYFSETQRNKGNFPGRFSGRQFSNSRSEMNVSTLELGDSALYLCASSLAGPGLNTEAFFGQGTRLTVV.

The chain joins TRBV2 to TRBJ2-5; no firm D call. Trimming took off 5 bases at V and 5 bases at J, with 18 bases between the two ends. From germline, CDR1 is SNHLY and CDR2 FYNNEI. This CDR3 has 15 amino acids. The CDR3 protein is CASSPGPLRWETQYF. In DNA, the CDR3 is TGTGCCAGCAGTCCCGGGCCTCTCCGTTGGGAGACCCAGTACTTC. Full variable domain (outside the CDR3, taken from reference TRBV2 and TRBJ2-5): EPEVTQTPSHQVTQMGQEVILRCVPISNHLYFYWYRQILGQKVEFLVSFYNNEISEKSEIFDDQFSVERPDGSNFTLKIRSTKLEDSAMYFCASSPGPLRWETQYFGPGTRLLVL.

The rearrangement links TRBV10-3 to TRBJ1-6; the D gene is possibly TRBD1 (6 bases). Looked up from germline, CDR1 is ENHRY and CDR2 is SYGVKD. This CDR3 has 14 amino acids. V was clipped by 6 bases and J by 8 bases, with 14 bases between them. The CDR3 nucleotides read TGTGCCATCAGGTCGACAGGTTCGGATTCACCCCTCCACTTT. This encodes CAIRSTGSDSPLHF.

The chain combines TRBV5-8 with TRBJ1-1, with 7 bases that match TRBD1. Per the germline V gene, CDR1 is SGHTS and CDR2 is YDEGEE. Trimming cost V 0 bases and J 3 bases; bases outside gene matches: 5. The CDR3 spans 15 residues. The CDR3 region is CASSLGSGGYTEAFF. CDR3 coding DNA: TGTGCCAGCAGCTTGGGTTCAGGGGGGTACACTGAAGCTTTCTTT.

With regard to this clone: Its ends do not fully match the called genes, so a read error is possible. This sequence joins TRBV5-6 and TRBJ2-1; TRBD1 aligns across 11 bases. This CDR3 contains 15 residues. Germline V gene data show CDR1 as SGHDT and CDR2 as YYEEEE. The CDR3 loop reads CASRLVGQGGHEQFF. For the CDR3, the DNA is TGTGCCAGCAGGTTGGTGGGACAGGGGGGGCATGAGCAGTTCTTC. The full variable domain, completed using reference TRBV5-6 and TRBJ2-1, is DAGVTQSPTHLIKTRGQQVTLRCSPKSGHDTVSWYQQALGQGPQFIFQYYEEEERQRGNFPDRFSGHQFPNYSSELNVNALLLGDSALYLCASRLVGQGGHEQFFGPGTRLTVL.

This clone occurred once. The J gene is TRBJ1-1, the V gene TRBV29-1; D possibly corresponds to TRBD1 (6 bases). V shed 4 bases and J shed 0 bases, with 12 bases lying between them. The V gene's germline CDR1 is SQVTM and CDR2 ANQGSEA. This CDR3 is 14 amino acids long. The CDR3 nucleotides are TGCAGCGTTGGGGCAGGGGCTATGAACACTGAAGCTTTCTTT. Residues: CSVGAGAMNTEAFF.